The rows below give T cell receptor beta chains drawn from one sample of a study of regulatory T cells in long-lasting Graves disease. TCRdb redid the calling of the multiplex PCR reads with MiXCR, one entry per CDR3 protein. Of under 800,000 distinct CDR3 sequences in the sample, less than 20% are singletons; the top ten hold around 18%. These same data were also listed under a study on T cells in Graves' hyperthyroidism and ophthalmopathy.

Sequencing used peripheral blood mononuclear cells (PBMCs), obtained at new diagnosis, from a patient treated with antithyroid drugs. Receptor source: a young woman with Graves disease. The CDR3 runs from the conserved cysteine through the conserved F or W. A D gene is named only where the DNA matches it firmly. Size tells how often a clone was seen (once, few, many) or the class of an expanded clone, and some rows leave it out.

TRBV7-9	TRBD2	TRBJ2-5	many	TGTGCCAGCGGGCCAACTAGCGGGAGTTTGACAGAGACCCAGTACTTC	CASGPTSGSLTETQYF
TRBV20-1	.	TRBJ1-5	many	TGCAGTGCTAGGGGGGGTGAGGGCGCAAATCAGCCCCAGCATTTT	CSARGGEGANQPQHF
TRBV20-1	.	TRBJ2-7	.	TGCAGTGCTGGGGGGGGCCCGGGAATCTACGAGCAGTACTTC	CSAGGGPGIYEQYF
TRBV7-9	TRBD1	TRBJ1-2	few	TGTGCCAGCAGAATTACAGGGGACTATGGCTACACCTTC	CASRITGDYGYTF
TRBV7-9	.	TRBJ2-7	.	TGTGCCAGCAGCTCCCGTACAGGCGCTAAGGAGCAGTACTTC	CASSSRTGAKEQYF
TRBV20-1	.	TRBJ2-1	few	TGCAGTTCAAAGAAGAACGGGCTGTACAATGAGCAGTTCTTC	CSSKKNGLYNEQFF
TRBV3-1	.	TRBJ1-6	.	TGTGCCAGCAGCCTTTTGGCGGTTAATAATTCACCCCTCCACTTT	CASSLLAVNNSPLHF
TRBV27	.	TRBJ1-6	.	TGTGCCAGCAGGCGGACAGCTTATAATTCACCCCTCCACTTT	CASRRTAYNSPLHF
TRBV24-1	TRBD2	TRBJ2-1	many	TGTGCCACCAGTGAGATAGCGGGAGAGTCCTACAATGAGCAGTTCTTC	CATSEIAGESYNEQFF
TRBV29-1	.	TRBJ2-3	many	TGCAGCGTTGGTGGGGGCAGCACAGATACGCAGTATTTT	CSVGGGSTDTQYF